One sample yielded the 15 T cell receptor beta chains listed below, sequenced in a study of vaccination and CD4 T cells after COVID-19. With the Oncomine TCR Beta short-read assay, DNA from cultured CD4+ T cells was sequenced. TCRdb fed the PCR reads into MiXCR, producing one record per CDR3 protein. The sample holds about 17,000 distinct CDR3 sequences, around 59% seen once. Which antigens these TCRs recognize remains unknown. Treatment defined: approximately 9-day PBMC culture with coronavirus spike peptide pools or control peptides (ViraFEST assay). The sample taken for sequencing was CD4+ T cells from blood, cultured in vitro. These receptors all come from a human donor who had recovered from COVID-19.

The J gene is TRBJ2-3, the V gene TRBV6-2 or TRBV6-3; 7 bases line up with TRBD2. CDR1 is MNHEY and CDR2 is SVGEGT in the germline V gene. This CDR3 has 14 amino acids. The trim removed 4 bases at V and 3 bases at J, leaving 4 bases unmatched. CDR3 region: CASSFAGVTDTQYF. The DNA for the CDR3 is TGTGCCAGCAGTTTCGCGGGAGTTACAGATACGCAGTATTTT.

The chain links TRBV7-6 to TRBJ2-5; possibly TRBD1 for D (6 bases). Germline assignment: CDR1 SGHVS and CDR2 FNYEAQ. The CDR3 is 15 amino acids. Trimming removed 6 bases from V and 3 bases from J, with 17 bases in between. The DNA for the CDR3 is TGTGCCAGCAGTTCTAACTGGGGGCAAAAAGAGACCCAGTACTTC. It specifies CASSSNWGQKETQYF.

The V call is TRBV7-2, the J call TRBJ2-1; D gene uncertain. Per the germline V gene, CDR1 is SGHTA and CDR2 is FQGNSA. Trimming removed 3 bases from V and 9 bases from J, with 12 bases in between. CDR3 length equals 13 residues. In nucleotides, the CDR3 is TGTGCCAGCAGCTTTAGACGGCTCTCTGAGCAGTTCTTC. Its protein is CASSFRRLSEQFF.

The V gene is TRBV24-1, the J gene TRBJ2-1; TRBD2 matches 9 bases. The CDR3 runs 15 residues. Germline V lookup: CDR1 KGHDR, CDR2 SFDVKD. V shed 0 bases and J 7 bases; nucleotides not matched to a gene: 3. CDR3 amino acids: CATSDLISGSNEQFF. The DNA of the CDR3 is TGTGCCACCAGTGATTTGATTAGCGGGAGTAATGAGCAGTTCTTC.

V gene TRBV24-1 combines with J gene TRBJ2-5, with 8 bases aligning to TRBD2. V gave up 0 bases and J gave up 3 bases; unmatched junction bases: 5. There are 16 residues in the CDR3. The V gene's germline CDR1 is KGHDR and CDR2 SFDVKD. The CDR3 DNA follows: TGTGCCACCAGTGATTTGTCCAGCGGGAGAGAAGAGACCCAGTACTTC. It codes for CATSDLSSGREETQYF.

This clonotype was seen only once. The chain combines TRBV28 with TRBJ2-5; D is perhaps TRBD1 or TRBD2 (7 bases each). Per the germline V gene, CDR1 is MDHEN and CDR2 is SYDVKM. The CDR3 runs to 14 residues. V was pared by 3 bases and J by 4 bases, with 12 bases between. The CDR3 reads CASSFRGGGETQYF. The DNA for the CDR3 is TGTGCCAGCAGTTTCAGGGGGGGCGGAGAGACCCAGTACTTC.

The table lists this clonotype with a few counts. This rearrangement joins TRBV20-1 to TRBJ2-3, with no clear D. Trimming cost V 0 bases and J 5 bases, with 21 bases left between them. The CDR3 runs 17 residues. Germline V gives CDR1 DFQATT, CDR2 SNEGSKA (reference sequence). The CDR3 loop is CSARDTSTVITGDTQYF. Here the CDR3 DNA reads TGCAGTGCTAGAGACACCTCGACGGTGATTACTGGAGATACGCAGTATTTT.

This clonotype has more than one count but fewer than ten. This chain uses TRBV6-1 with TRBJ2-2, with D unclear. The CDR3 runs 11 residues. CDR1 is MNHNS, CDR2 SASEGT, per germline. The V end was cut by 7 bases, the J end by 6 bases, with 6 bases between. In DNA form, the CDR3 reads TGTGCCAGCACCCGTCCCGGGGAGCTGTTTTTT. Its translation: CASTRPGELFF.

The V call is TRBV20-1, the J call TRBJ2-7, with unresolved D. CDR1 is DFQATT and CDR2 is SNEGSKA in the germline V gene (reference sequence). V was clipped by 1 base and J by 3 bases, with 10 bases between them. There are 13 residues in the CDR3. The CDR3 bases are TGCAGTGCTAGAGGAGACACCCTCTACGAGCAGTACTTC. This encodes CSARGDTLYEQYF.

By share, this clonotype counts as large. This chain connects TRBV11-3 to TRBJ2-1; 8 positions agree with TRBD2. This CDR3 has 12 amino acids. Germline lookup yields CDR1 SGHNT and CDR2 YENEEA. V lost 5 bases and J lost 15; bases outside the gene matches: 9. The CDR3 region is CASSVMGTRSFF. CDR3 coding DNA: TGTGCCAGCAGCGTAATGGGGACTAGATCGTTCTTC.

The rearrangement links TRBV7-9 to TRBJ1-1; no definite D call. The CDR3 is 11 amino acids. Germline CDR1 SEHNR, CDR2 FQNEAQ (reference sequence). Trimming took 5 bases from V and 4 from J, leaving 5 bases between them. CDR3 nucleotide sequence: TGTGCCAGCAGCCAGGTCACTGAAGCTTTCTTT. Amino acid sequence: CASSQVTEAFF.

J is TRBJ2-5 and V is TRBV5-1; possible D gene TRBD1, 6 bases. Trimming removed 0 bases at V and 1 base at J, with 10 bases between. CDR1 and CDR2 (germline): SGHRS, YFSETQ. CDR3 length equals 15 residues. The CDR3 coding sequence is TGCGCCAGCAGCTTGGGGCAGGGGACCCAAGAGACCCAGTACTTC. Amino acids: CASSLGQGTQETQYF.

The chain has TRBV20-1 and TRBJ2-1; 9 bases are a match to TRBD2. The CDR3 spans 12 residues. The ends lost 2 bases at V and 13 bases at J; junction bases unmatched: 6. Per germline, CDR1 DFQATT and CDR2 SNEGSKA (reference sequence). The CDR3 spells CSARKTSGLQFF. The CDR3 nucleotides read TGCAGTGCTAGAAAGACTAGCGGCCTCCAGTTCTTC.

This clonotype appeared a few times. This chain links TRBV24-1 with TRBJ1-2, with D perhaps TRBD1 (5 bases). Looked up from germline, CDR1 is KGHDR and CDR2 is SFDVKD. Trimming took off 4 bases at V and 7 bases at J, with 6 bases between the two ends. The CDR3 has 11 residues. This CDR3 is CATSERGGYTF. CDR3 coding DNA: TGTGCCACCAGTGAGAGGGGTGGCTACACCTTC.

The chain carries TRBV11-3 and TRBJ2-1; 9 positions match TRBD2. Germline loops: CDR1 SGHNT, CDR2 YENEEA. This CDR3 comprises 16 residues. Unmatched junction bases numbered 7, after V lost 3 bases and J lost 4 bases. The CDR3 loop is CASSFWDLAGYNEQFF. CDR3 nucleotides: TGTGCCAGCAGCTTCTGGGACCTAGCGGGATACAATGAGCAGTTCTTC.